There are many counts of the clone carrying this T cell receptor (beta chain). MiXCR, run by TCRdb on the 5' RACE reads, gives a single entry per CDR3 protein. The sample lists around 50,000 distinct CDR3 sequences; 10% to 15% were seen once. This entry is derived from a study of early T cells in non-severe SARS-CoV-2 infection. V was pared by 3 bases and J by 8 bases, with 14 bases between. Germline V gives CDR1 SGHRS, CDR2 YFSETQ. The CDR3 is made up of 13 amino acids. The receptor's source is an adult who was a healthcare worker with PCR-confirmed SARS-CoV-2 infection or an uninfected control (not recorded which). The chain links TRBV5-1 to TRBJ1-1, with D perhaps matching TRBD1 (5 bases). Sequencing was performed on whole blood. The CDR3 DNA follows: TGCGCCAGCAGCTGGGGGACGGAGACCGAAGCTTTCTTT. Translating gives CASSWGTETEAFF.